The 21 T cell receptor beta chains below all came from one sample that was sequenced in a study of T cells in Graves' hyperthyroidism and ophthalmopathy. The investigators amplified TCR beta CDR3 regions from RNA transcripts. An initial round of RT-PCR targeting the TCR CDR3 relied on the HTBI primer set. A single record per CDR3 protein comes from TCRdb applying MiXCR to the multiplex PCR reads. Of approximately 400,000 distinct CDR3 sequences detected, 14% appear once; the ten largest clones hold about 18%. Sequencing was performed on blood. The receptors were sampled from a woman aged 25 to 45 with Graves' ophthalmopathy.

This clonotype has ten or more counts. This sequence joins TRBV5-1 and TRBJ2-7; 7 nucleotides match TRBD2. The V and J ends lost 1 base and 6 bases, in that order; junction bases with no gene match: 7. The CDR3 length is 14 residues. Germline values: CDR1 SGHRS, CDR2 YFSETQ. The CDR3, as DNA: TGCGCCAGCAGCTTGAGAAGCGGGGCCGCCGAGCAGTACTTC. Encoded protein: CASSLRSGAAEQYF.

This clonotype was recorded at least ten times. The chain joins TRBV28 to TRBJ1-3; no firm D call. V was clipped by 2 bases and J by 5 bases, with 10 bases between them. Looked up from germline, CDR1 is MDHEN and CDR2 is SYDVKM. This CDR3 comprises 14 residues. The CDR3 bases are TGTGCCAGCAGTTTACCGGGTATTAGAAACACCATATATTTT. Its translation: CASSLPGIRNTIYF.

On this clonotype: Being one base from a much bigger clone, this may be a read error. The chain has TRBV4-2 and TRBJ2-1, with D hard to call. CDR1 LGHNA and CDR2 YNFKEQ come from the germline V gene. Trimming shortened V by 4 bases and J by 10 bases, and 11 bases separated the two germline ends. This CDR3 contains 12 residues. CDR3 in amino acids: CASSRDSSEQFF. The CDR3 bases are TGTGCCAGCAGCCGCGATTCGTCCGAGCAGTTCTTC.

V gene TRBV7-9 combines with J gene TRBJ2-7; 8 bases fit TRBD1. Germline V CDR1 and CDR2: SEHNR, FQNEAQ (reference sequence). This CDR3 contains 16 residues. J was trimmed by 3 bases and V by 5 bases; bases with no gene match: 12. In DNA form, the CDR3 reads TGTGCCAGCAGCCCAGCCAGGACAGGGTTTGGCTACGAGCAGTACTTC. Translating gives CASSPARTGFGYEQYF.

This clonotype was found many times. The chain couples TRBV24-1 to TRBJ1-2; perhaps TRBD1 as D (5 bases). The ends were cut back, 5 bases at V and 2 bases at J, with 8 bases in the middle. There are 13 residues in the CDR3. The germline CDR1 and CDR2 sequences are KGHDR and SFDVKD. The CDR3 loop is CATSAGANYGYTF. The CDR3 DNA sequence: TGTGCCACCAGTGCTGGGGCGAACTATGGCTACACCTTC.

This clonotype appeared many times. The CDR3 here is CASSDIHAIKLAGELFF. The DNA for the CDR3 is TGTGCCAGCAGTGATATCCACGCGATTAAGCTCGCCGGGGAGCTGTTTTTT. The chain uses TRBV2 and TRBJ2-2; no reliable D call. V was trimmed by 3 bases and J by 6 bases, leaving 20 bases between them. The CDR3 is 17 residues long. Germline V lookup: CDR1 SNHLY, CDR2 FYNNEI.

This clonotype was counted between two and nine times. The chain has TRBV19 and TRBJ1-2; D call uncertain. CDR3 length: 17 amino acids. Germline V gene lookup returns CDR1 LNHDA and CDR2 SQIVND (reference sequence). V was trimmed by 3 bases and J by 3 bases, leaving 20 bases between them. The CDR3 DNA is TGTGCCAGTAGTATTCGGCAGACTCCTCTTGGGGACTATGGCTACACCTTC. This codes for CASSIRQTPLGDYGYTF.

Notes on this clonotype: A much larger clonotype is one base distant, so this may be a read error. CDR3 sequence reads: CASSPWHTDISYERYF. Written as DNA, the CDR3 is TGTGCCAGCAGCCCCTGGCACACGGACATCTCCTACGAGCGGTACTTC. V and J are TRBV11-3 and TRBJ2-7; weak D call: TRBD1 (5 bases). The CDR3 is made up of 16 amino acids. CDR1 is SGHNT, CDR2 YENEEA, per germline.

The V and J genes are TRBV3-1 and TRBJ1-2, with a weak D call TRBD1 (6 bases). This CDR3 is 14 amino acids long. The V end was cut by 0 bases, the J end by 6 bases, with 11 bases between. CDR1 is LGHDT, CDR2 YNNKEL, per germline (reference sequence). CDR3 in amino acids: CASSQDLGGHGYTF. Here the CDR3 DNA reads TGTGCCAGCAGCCAAGATTTGGGGGGGCATGGCTACACCTTC.

The CDR3 bases are TGTGCCAGCGCGGGAGTGAGGCCCGGGGAGCTGTTTTTT. Its translation: CASAGVRPGELFF. This sequence joins TRBV24-1 and TRBJ2-2, with TRBD2 matching over 7 bases. Germline assignment: CDR1 KGHDR and CDR2 SFDVKD. This CDR3 is 13 amino acids long. The V gene end was trimmed by 11 bases and the J gene end by 6 bases; junction bases not matched to a gene: 8.

This clonotype was counted many times. CDR3: CASSLRFRASTDTQYF. For the CDR3, the DNA is TGTGCCAGCAGCTTAAGGTTTCGGGCTAGCACAGATACGCAGTATTTT. The V gene is TRBV7-8, the J gene TRBJ2-3; no clear D. Germline lookup yields CDR1 SGHVS and CDR2 FQNEAQ. This CDR3 spans 16 amino acids. Trimming took off 2 bases at V and 0 bases at J, with 12 bases between the two ends.

This clonotype was seen many times. This chain joins TRBV30 and TRBJ2-2; D is possibly TRBD1 or TRBD2 (6 bases each). The germline V and J ends were trimmed by 3 bases and 5 bases, with 10 bases remaining between them. Looked up from germline, CDR1 is GTSNPN and CDR2 is SVGIG (reference sequence). CDR3 length: 13 amino acids. DNA of the CDR3: TGTGCCTGGAGGGGGGCGGGGACCGGGGAGCTGTTTTTT. Amino acids: CAWRGAGTGELFF.

The CDR3 region is CSVTDWDDTEAFF. DNA of the CDR3: TGCAGCGTGACAGATTGGGATGACACTGAAGCTTTCTTT. J is TRBJ1-1 and V is TRBV29-1; tentatively, D is TRBD1 (5 bases). The germline V gene has CDR1 SQVTM and CDR2 ANQGSEA. The CDR3 length is 13 residues. Trimming took off 6 bases at V and 3 bases at J, with 14 bases between the two ends.

This clonotype came up many times. This sequence joins TRBV20-1 and TRBJ2-7, with D perhaps matching TRBD1 or TRBD2 (5 bases each). The CDR3 consists of 14 residues. In germline, CDR1 is DFQATT, CDR2 SNEGSKA (reference sequence). The CDR3 is CRAQPGPRTYEQYF. The CDR3 DNA is TGCAGGGCACAACCGGGGCCAAGGACCTACGAGCAGTACTTC.

There are a few counts of this clonotype. This chain connects TRBV7-8 to TRBJ2-1; TRBD2 agrees at 10 bases. The CDR3 sequence is 13 residues long. Germline assignment: CDR1 SGHVS and CDR2 FQNEAQ. Trimming cost V 6 bases and J 6 bases; bases outside gene matches: 2. The CDR3 DNA reads as TGTGCCAGCAGGAAGCGGGGGGGCAATGAGCAGTTCTTC. Encoded protein: CASRKRGGNEQFF.

This clonotype was seen ten or more times. The rearrangement uses TRBV12-3 or TRBV12-4 and TRBJ1-5; D may be TRBD1 (5 bases). Deletions cut 7 bases from V and 4 bases from J, with 17 bases between. The CDR3 totals 15 residues. CDR3: CASKLGQGENQPQHF. The CDR3, as DNA: TGTGCCAGCAAACTGGGGCAGGGTGAGAATCAGCCCCAGCATTTT.

This clonotype was picked up many times. J is TRBJ2-5 and V is TRBV9; 7 bases align to TRBD2. The CDR3 is 15 amino acids. The V and J ends lost 2 bases and 2 bases, in that order; junction bases with no gene match: 6. From germline, CDR1 is SGDLS and CDR2 YYNGEE. The CDR3 region has the DNA TGTGCCAGCAGCGTTGGGGGGGGAGGTCAAGAGACCCAGTACTTC. Its translation: CASSVGGGGQETQYF.

This clonotype occurred many times. The CDR3 here is CSETAGVGTEAFF. DNA of the CDR3: TGCAGCGAGACCGCAGGGGTCGGGACTGAAGCTTTCTTT. The J gene is TRBJ1-1, the V gene TRBV29-1, with a tentative D call TRBD1 (6 bases). CDR1 SQVTM and CDR2 ANQGSEA come from the germline V gene. V shed 7 bases and J shed 5 bases, with 17 bases lying between them. The CDR3 totals 13 residues.

The chain is built from TRBV6-1 and TRBJ1-1; D is undetermined. CDR1 and CDR2 (germline): MNHNS, SASEGT. Trimming cost V 3 bases and J 5 bases, with 10 bases left between them. The CDR3 is 13 residues long. CDR3 protein: CASSEGRVTEAFF. CDR3 DNA sequence: TGTGCCAGCAGTGAGGGGAGGGTGACTGAAGCTTTCTTT.

The J gene is TRBJ2-7, the V gene TRBV6-9; tentative D call: TRBD2 (7 bases). Germline CDR1 and CDR2: MNHGY and SVAAGI. Trimming left V 3 bases short and J 2 bases short, with 14 bases between. This CDR3 has 15 residues. As DNA, the CDR3 is TGTGCCAGCAGTTACGACCGGGGGGCCCCCTACGAGCAGTACTTC. Translated: CASSYDRGAPYEQYF.

This clonotype was recorded many times. The rearrangement uses TRBV28 and TRBJ2-6; D is perhaps TRBD1 (6 bases). V lost 5 bases and J lost 1, with 18 bases in between. This CDR3 spans 18 amino acids. Germline CDR1 is MDHEN and CDR2 is SYDVKM. The CDR3 region is CASSPVQGLGSGANVLTF. For the CDR3, the DNA is TGTGCCAGCAGTCCTGTACAGGGTTTGGGATCTGGGGCCAACGTCCTGACTTTC.